These 19 T cell receptor beta chains came from one sample sequenced in a study of T cell responses to AZD1222 COVID-19 vaccine. Clones were sequenced by immunoSEQ multiplex PCR, and TCRdb holds only the in-frame ones, with some missing. Found here are approximately 84,000 clones, 85% to 90% of them singletons; the top ten hold about 28%. The starting material was peripheral blood, obtained on day 0 of AZD1222 vaccination. These receptors were obtained from an adult in good health.

This chain's CDR3 is CASSSTRGSSYNEQFF. DNA of the CDR3: TGTGCCAGCAGCTCGACGCGGGGGAGCTCCTACAATGAGCAGTTCTTC. The V call is TRBV7-9, the J call TRBJ2-1; TRBD2 agrees at 7 bases. There are 16 residues in the CDR3. Germline assignment: CDR1 SEHNR and CDR2 FQNEAQ (reference sequence). V trimming: 4 bases; J trimming: 0 bases; junction bases outside the gene matches: 6.

The rearrangement joins TRBV3-1 (or the pseudogene TRBV3-2) to TRBJ2-1; D may be TRBD2 (5 bases). CDR1 LGHDT and CDR2 YNNKEL come from the germline V gene (reference sequence). The CDR3 is 17 residues long. The V and J ends lost 0 bases and 0 bases respectively, with 12 bases between them. CDR3 region: CASSQEDVTSSYNEQFF. In DNA, the CDR3 is TGTGCCAGCAGCCAAGAGGACGTAACTAGCTCCTACAATGAGCAGTTCTTC.

CDR3 protein: CASSLELLLSTDTQYF. As DNA, the CDR3 is TGCGCCAGCAGCTTGGAGCTCCTCTTAAGCACAGATACGCAGTATTTT. The V gene is TRBV5-1, the J gene TRBJ2-3; D is ambiguous. V was clipped by 0 bases and J by 0 bases, with 11 bases between them. Per the germline V gene, CDR1 is SGHRS and CDR2 is YFSETQ. The length of the CDR3 is 16 residues.

This rearrangement joins TRBV4-1 to TRBJ1-5; 7 bases agree with TRBD1. The ends lost 0 bases at V and 10 bases at J; junction bases unmatched: 6. The length of the CDR3 is 14 residues. Germline V gene lookup returns CDR1 MGHRA and CDR2 YSYEKL. The CDR3 reads CASSQDEGGSPQHF. In DNA form, the CDR3 reads TGCGCCAGCAGCCAAGACGAAGGGGGCAGTCCCCAGCATTTT.

The rearrangement joins TRBV25-1 to TRBJ2-7; unclear D gene. Trimming left V 1 base short and J 2 bases short, with 15 bases between. Germline CDR1 is MGHDK and CDR2 is SYGVNS. The CDR3 has 16 residues. CDR3 loop: CASSESPPAVTYEQYF. The CDR3 DNA reads TGTGCCAGCAGTGAATCCCCTCCGGCGGTGACCTACGAGCAGTACTTC.

A few counts support this clone. The same CDR3 can be traced to other DNA sequences in this sample. The rearrangement joins TRBV7-6 to TRBJ2-2; D gene ambiguous. CDR3 size: 15 residues. V dropped 0 bases and J dropped 1 base, with 6 bases sitting between them. Germline V gene lookup returns CDR1 SGHVS and CDR2 FNYEAQ. CDR3 residues: CASSLAAENTGELFF. DNA of the CDR3: TGTGCCAGCAGCTTAGCGGCGGAGAACACCGGGGAGCTGTTTTTT.

This clone has only a few counts. The rearrangement joins TRBV15 to TRBJ1-5, with D possibly TRBD1 on 5 matching bases. The CDR3 covers 18 residues. Germline values: CDR1 LNHNV, CDR2 YYDKDF (reference sequence). Trimming removed 0 bases at V and 2 bases at J, with 17 bases between. CDR3 loop: CATSRDPRDPWGNQPQHF. In DNA, the CDR3 is TGTGCCACCAGCAGAGATCCCCGGGACCCCTGGGGCAATCAGCCCCAGCATTTT.

This clone was recorded once. CDR3 sequence: CASSESRGSFYGYTF. The CDR3 coding sequence is TGTGCCAGCAGTGAATCTAGGGGTAGTTTCTATGGCTACACCTTC. The chain joins TRBV2 to TRBJ1-2, with TRBD1 as a possible D gene (5 bases). The germline V and J ends were trimmed by 2 bases and 4 bases, with 14 bases remaining between them. The CDR3 totals 15 residues. CDR1 SNHLY and CDR2 FYNNEI come from the germline V gene.

The rearrangement links TRBV5-1 to TRBJ2-5, with D perhaps TRBD1 or TRBD2 (5 bases each). This CDR3 has 18 amino acids. Between the trimmed V and J ends, which lost 0 bases and 0 bases, there was a span of 18 bases. CDR1 SGHRS and CDR2 YFSETQ come from the germline V gene. CDR3 DNA: TGCGCCAGCAGCTTGGCCGGGACGGCGGGCCCGTACCAAGAGACCCAGTACTTC. Amino acid sequence: CASSLAGTAGPYQETQYF.

This clone appeared a single time. J is TRBJ2-1 and V is TRBV6-5; D might be TRBD1 or TRBD2, each matching 5 bases. Trimming shortened V by 8 bases and J by 6 bases, and 17 bases separated the two germline ends. This CDR3 is built from 14 residues. The germline V gene has CDR1 MNHEY and CDR2 SVGAGI. This CDR3 reads CASCTRGPGNEQFF. The CDR3 coding sequence is TGTGCCAGCTGTACTAGGGGCCCGGGCAATGAGCAGTTCTTC.

V usage is TRBV5-6 and J usage is TRBJ1-2; D may be TRBD1 (5 bases). Trimming stripped 4 bases from V and 7 bases from J, with 8 bases between. The CDR3 has 11 residues. CDR1 and CDR2 from the germline V gene are SGHDT and YYEEEE. DNA of the CDR3: TGTGCCAGCAGCCGCGGGGCTGGCTACACCTTC. Encoded protein: CASSRGAGYTF.

The V call is TRBV9, the J call TRBJ1-5; D possibly corresponds to TRBD1 (6 bases). V was shortened by 0 bases and J by 3 bases, with 7 bases between the two germline ends. The V gene's germline CDR1 is SGDLS and CDR2 YYNGEE. This CDR3 has 14 residues. CDR3 nucleotides: TGTGCCAGCAGCGTAGGACAGGACAATCAGCCCCAGCATTTT. Protein: CASSVGQDNQPQHF.

This clone was recorded once. This sequence joins TRBV18 and TRBJ2-3; possible D gene TRBD1, 6 bases. Germline-derived CDR1 and CDR2 are KGHSH and LQKENI. The CDR3 extends over 17 amino acids. V was clipped by 1 base and J by 4 bases, with 18 bases between them. CDR3: CASSPQGGRGSADTQYF. The CDR3 nucleotides read TGTGCCAGCTCACCACAAGGTGGCAGGGGATCTGCAGATACGCAGTATTTT. The full variable domain, with the rest looked up from reference TRBV18 and TRBJ2-3, is NAGVMQNPRHLVRRRGQEARLRCSPMKGHSHVYWYRQLPEEGLKFMVYLQKENIIDESGMPKERFSAEFPKEGPSILRIQQVVRGDSAAYFCASSPQGGRGSADTQYFGPGTRLTVL.

This chain links TRBV19 with TRBJ2-1, with TRBD2 as a possible D gene (5 bases). V lost 3 bases to trimming and J lost 7 bases, with 19 bases between them. The germline V gene has CDR1 LNHDA and CDR2 SQIVND (reference sequence). The CDR3 is 16 residues long. CDR3 residues: CASSIEPVFGGNEQFF. In DNA, the CDR3 is TGTGCCAGTAGTATTGAACCTGTCTTTGGAGGTAATGAGCAGTTCTTC.

This chain links TRBV3-1 (or the pseudogene TRBV3-2) with TRBJ2-1; 11 bases fit TRBD2. The CDR3 is 19 residues long. Germline assignment: CDR1 LGHDT and CDR2 YNNKEL (reference sequence). Trimming cost V 2 bases and J 8 bases; bases outside gene matches: 17. The CDR3 loop is CASSQRSTHSSGRWDEQFF. In nucleotides, the CDR3 is TGTGCCAGCAGCCAACGATCTACGCACTCTAGCGGGAGGTGGGATGAGCAGTTCTTC.

The chain combines TRBV6-5 with TRBJ1-1, with TRBD1 matching over 8 bases. The CDR3 sequence is 15 residues long. The junction had 4 bases not matched to a gene; V was cut back by 3 bases and J by 1 base. The germline V gene encodes CDR1 MNHEY and CDR2 SVGAGI. In nucleotides, the CDR3 is TGTGCCAGCAGTTATTGGACAGGGCCGAACACTGAAGCTTTCTTT. This sequence encodes CASSYWTGPNTEAFF.

This chain uses TRBV5-1 with TRBJ1-2, with D perhaps TRBD1 (5 bases). CDR1 SGHRS and CDR2 YFSETQ come from the germline V gene. This CDR3 has 15 amino acids. V dropped 1 base and J dropped 1 base, with 11 bases sitting between them. DNA of the CDR3: TGCGCCAGCAGCTTGACAGGTGATCTTAACTATGGCTACACCTTC. Its protein is CASSLTGDLNYGYTF.

The V gene is TRBV4-2, the J gene TRBJ2-1; D is possibly TRBD2 (5 bases). V gave up 4 bases and J gave up 6 bases, with 16 bases separating them. CDR1 and CDR2 from the germline V gene are LGHNA and YNFKEQ. This CDR3 region has 15 residues. CDR3 bases: TGTGCCAGCAGCCCTGAGGCTAGCAGCTCCAATGAGCAGTTCTTC. This translates into CASSPEASSSNEQFF.

The chain employs TRBV19 and TRBJ2-5; 9 bases map to TRBD1. The CDR3 extends over 15 amino acids. CDR1 and CDR2 (germline): LNHDA, SQIVND (reference sequence). V dropped 5 bases and J dropped 1; count of bases not matched to a gene: 5. Here the CDR3 DNA reads TGTGCCAGTAGTCCCGGACAGGGGCCCCAAGAGACCCAGTACTTC. Its protein product is CASSPGQGPQETQYF.